These T cell receptor beta chains were read from a single sample in a study of siplizumab effects on memory and regulatory T cells. The repertoire was sequenced with immunoSEQ multiplex PCR; TCRdb's copy has only in-frame clones and lacks some. The table has fewer than 100,000 clones, more than 85% seen once. Sequenced input: CD8+ T cells sorted from blood. The source is a human donor in good health. The CDR3 runs from the conserved cysteine through the conserved F or W. D genes are given only for firm matches. The listing skips clone size in some rows; elsewhere it reads once, few, many or a size class.

CDR3 protein: CASSPLLQGARGGYTF
CDR3 DNA: TGCGCCAGCAGCCCCCTACTACAGGGGGCTCGGGGAGGCTACACCTTC
J gene: TRBJ1-2
V gene: TRBV4-1
D gene: TRBD1
clone size: NA

CDR3 protein: CASSQDTLAGLIQETQYF
CDR3 DNA: TGCGCCAGCAGCCAAGATACCCTAGCGGGACTGATCCAAGAGACCCAGTACTTC
J gene: TRBJ2-5
V gene: TRBV4-1
D gene: TRBD2
clone size: NA

CDR3 protein: CASSLVGQENYGYTF
CDR3 DNA: TGTGCCAGCAGCTTAGTCGGTCAGGAGAACTATGGCTACACCTTC
J gene: TRBJ1-2
V gene: TRBV7-9
D gene: NA
clone size: NA

CDR3 protein: CAWSVGLGGYEQYF
CDR3 DNA: TGTGCCTGGAGTGTAGGGTTAGGGGGCTACGAGCAGTACTTC
J gene: TRBJ2-7
V gene: TRBV30
D gene: NA
clone size: NA

CDR3 protein: CASSPTSSYEQYF
CDR3 DNA: TGTGCCAGCAGCCCGACAAGCTCCTACGAGCAGTACTTC
J gene: TRBJ2-7
V gene: TRBV9
D gene: NA
clone size: NA

CDR3 protein: CASSQGRGLDYGYTF
CDR3 DNA: TGCGCCAGCAGCCAAGGACGGGGGCTGGACTATGGCTACACCTTC
J gene: TRBJ1-2
V gene: TRBV4-1
D gene: NA
clone size: NA

CDR3 protein: CSVAPLMTNQETQYF
CDR3 DNA: TGCAGCGTTGCCCCCTTAATGACAAACCAAGAGACCCAGTACTTC
J gene: TRBJ2-5
V gene: TRBV29-1
D gene: NA
clone size: once

CDR3 protein: CASIPGLAGVRTDTQYF
CDR3 DNA: TGTGCCAGCATCCCCGGACTAGCGGGAGTACGGACAGATACGCAGTATTTT
J gene: TRBJ2-3
V gene: TRBV27
D gene: TRBD2
clone size: NA

CDR3 protein: CASSLGGGPNQPQHF
CDR3 DNA: TGTGCCAGCAGCTTAGGGGGCGGACCCAATCAGCCCCAGCATTTT
J gene: TRBJ1-5
V gene: TRBV7-9
D gene: NA
clone size: NA

CDR3 protein: CASSPRGLGKGYTF
CDR3 DNA: TGTGCCAGCAGCCCGAGAGGTTTGGGGAAAGGCTACACCTTC
J gene: TRBJ1-2
V gene: TRBV11-2
D gene: NA
clone size: NA

CDR3 protein: CASSPRDIETDTQYF
CDR3 DNA: TGCGCCAGCAGCCCCCGGGACATCGAGACAGATACGCAGTATTTT
J gene: TRBJ2-3
V gene: TRBV4-1
D gene: NA
clone size: NA

CDR3 protein: CASSLDYSYEQYF
CDR3 DNA: TGTGCCAGCAGTTTAGACTACAGCTACGAGCAGTACTTC
J gene: TRBJ2-7
V gene: TRBV27
D gene: NA
clone size: once

CDR3 protein: CASSPSGADTQYF
CDR3 DNA: TGCGCCAGCAGCCCGTCCGGGGCAGATACGCAGTATTTT
J gene: TRBJ2-3
V gene: TRBV4-1
D gene: NA
clone size: NA

CDR3 protein: CASSQDRARALYQPQHF
CDR3 DNA: TGTGCCAGCAGCCAAGATAGGGCCAGGGCCCTATATCAGCCCCAGCATTTT
J gene: TRBJ1-5
V gene: TRBV14
D gene: NA
clone size: NA

CDR3 protein: CASSGGRDEQFF
CDR3 DNA: TGTGCCAGCAGCGGGGGGCGGGATGAGCAGTTCTTC
J gene: TRBJ2-1
V gene: TRBV7-6
D gene: NA
clone size: once

CDR3 protein: CASKSLGGGASTDTQYF
CDR3 DNA: TGTGCCAGCAAGAGCTTAGGTGGCGGGGCTAGCACAGATACGCAGTATTTT
J gene: TRBJ2-3
V gene: TRBV2
D gene: NA
clone size: NA

CDR3 protein: CASSEVRTGYEQYF
CDR3 DNA: TGTGCCAGCAGTGAGGTTCGGACAGGGTACGAGCAGTACTTC
J gene: TRBJ2-7
V gene: TRBV2
D gene: TRBD1
clone size: once

CDR3 protein: CASSVRGDVYNEQFF
CDR3 DNA: TGTGCCAGCAGCGTAAGAGGGGACGTCTACAATGAGCAGTTCTTC
J gene: TRBJ2-1
V gene: TRBV9
D gene: NA
clone size: NA

CDR3 protein: CASSLEREGRDTQYF
CDR3 DNA: TGCGCCAGCAGCCTCGAGCGGGAAGGGAGGGATACGCAGTATTTT
J gene: TRBJ2-3
V gene: TRBV5-1
D gene: TRBD2
clone size: NA

CDR3 protein: CASSQLDPWGVADTQYF
CDR3 DNA: TGTGCCAGCAGCCAACTGGACCCATGGGGAGTGGCAGATACGCAGTATTTT
J gene: TRBJ2-3
V gene: TRBV14
D gene: NA
clone size: NA

CDR3 protein: CASSLGQGSSYEQYF
CDR3 DNA: TGTGCTAGCAGCTTAGGACAGGGGTCTTCCTACGAGCAGTACTTC
J gene: TRBJ2-7
V gene: TRBV7-7
D gene: TRBD1
clone size: NA

CDR3 protein: CASSPEPRGNEQFF
CDR3 DNA: TGTGCCAGCAGCCCGGAGCCGAGGGGGAATGAGCAGTTCTTC
J gene: TRBJ2-1
V gene: TRBV2
D gene: NA
clone size: NA

CDR3 protein: CAWSAATDYEQYF
CDR3 DNA: TGTGCCTGGAGTGCCGCGACAGATTACGAGCAGTACTTC
J gene: TRBJ2-7
V gene: TRBV30
D gene: NA
clone size: NA

CDR3 protein: CASSEALMVGEYQETQYF
CDR3 DNA: TGTGCCAGCAGTGAAGCGCTTATGGTAGGGGAGTACCAAGAGACCCAGTACTTC
J gene: TRBJ2-5
V gene: TRBV2
D gene: NA
clone size: NA

CDR3 protein: CASSSQGPGELFF
CDR3 DNA: TGTGCCAGCAGTTCACAGGGTCCCGGGGAGCTGTTTTTT
J gene: TRBJ2-2
V gene: TRBV27
D gene: NA
clone size: NA

CDR3 protein: CASSYGPQDYEQYF
CDR3 DNA: TGTGCCAGCAGTTACGGCCCTCAAGACTACGAGCAGTACTTC
J gene: TRBJ2-7
V gene: TRBV6-5
D gene: NA
clone size: NA

CDR3 protein: CASPGTLNTGELFF
CDR3 DNA: TGTGCCAGCCCGGGGACTCTGAACACCGGGGAGCTGTTTTTT
J gene: TRBJ2-2
V gene: TRBV6-1
D gene: NA
clone size: NA

CDR3 protein: CASSDTGTGTDTQYF
CDR3 DNA: TGTGCCAGCAGCGACACCGGGACCGGCACAGATACGCAGTATTTT
J gene: TRBJ2-3
V gene: TRBV9
D gene: NA
clone size: NA

CDR3 protein: CSVEGRLPGYEAFF
CDR3 DNA: TGCAGCGTTGAAGGACGCCTCCCGGGGTATGAAGCTTTCTTT
J gene: TRBJ1-1
V gene: TRBV29-1
D gene: NA
clone size: NA

CDR3 protein: CASSPPPSGANVLTF
CDR3 DNA: TGTGCCAGCTCACCACCACCCTCTGGGGCCAACGTCCTGACTTTC
J gene: TRBJ2-6
V gene: TRBV18
D gene: NA
clone size: NA

CDR3 protein: CASSFRPGQGEDTQYF
CDR3 DNA: TGTGCCAGCAGCTTTAGACCGGGACAGGGAGAGGATACGCAGTATTTT
J gene: TRBJ2-3
V gene: TRBV11-3
D gene: TRBD1
clone size: NA

CDR3 protein: CASSLLQRADTQYF
CDR3 DNA: TGTGCCAGCAGTTTACTACAGAGAGCAGATACGCAGTATTTT
J gene: TRBJ2-3
V gene: TRBV27
D gene: NA
clone size: NA

CDR3 protein: CASSAAGGRTGELFF
CDR3 DNA: TGTGCCAGCAGCGCAGCTGGGGGGCGCACCGGGGAGCTGTTTTTT
J gene: TRBJ2-2
V gene: TRBV9
D gene: NA
clone size: NA

CDR3 protein: CASSTTENTEAFF
CDR3 DNA: TGCGCCAGCAGCACCACAGAGAACACTGAAGCTTTCTTT
J gene: TRBJ1-1
V gene: TRBV4-1
D gene: NA
clone size: NA

CDR3 protein: CASSFVGGRAAEQYF
CDR3 DNA: TGTGCCAGCAGCTTTGTCGGCGGGAGGGCCGCCGAGCAGTACTTC
J gene: TRBJ2-7
V gene: TRBV5-6
D gene: TRBD2
clone size: NA

CDR3 protein: CASSLLSSGRAVYHEQYF
CDR3 DNA: TGTGCCAGCAGCTTGTTGAGTAGCGGGAGGGCCGTATACCACGAGCAGTACTTC
J gene: TRBJ2-7
V gene: TRBV5-6
D gene: TRBD2
clone size: once

CDR3 protein: CASSIGQIQHF
CDR3 DNA: TGTGCCAGCAGCATCGGACAGATTCAGCATTTT
J gene: TRBJ1-5
V gene: TRBV7-3
D gene: NA
clone size: NA

CDR3 protein: CASSLAGGSYNEQFF
CDR3 DNA: TGTGCCAGTAGTCTAGCGGGAGGCTCCTACAATGAGCAGTTCTTC
J gene: TRBJ2-1
V gene: TRBV19
D gene: TRBD2
clone size: NA

CDR3 protein: CASSKDSPYEQYF
CDR3 DNA: TGTGCCAGCAGCAAAGACAGTCCCTACGAGCAGTACTTC
J gene: TRBJ2-7
V gene: TRBV6-6
D gene: NA
clone size: NA

CDR3 protein: CASNTGAEQYF
CDR3 DNA: TGTGCCAGCAATACAGGGGCCGAGCAGTACTTC
J gene: TRBJ2-7
V gene: TRBV27
D gene: TRBD1
clone size: NA

CDR3 protein: CASSQELAASYEQYF
CDR3 DNA: TGCGCCAGCAGCCAAGAACTAGCGGCCTCCTACGAGCAGTACTTC
J gene: TRBJ2-7
V gene: TRBV4-1
D gene: TRBD2
clone size: NA

CDR3 protein: CASSEDRGNEQFF
CDR3 DNA: TGTGCCAGCAGTGAGGATCGGGGCAATGAGCAGTTCTTC
J gene: TRBJ2-1
V gene: TRBV25-1
D gene: NA
clone size: NA

CDR3 protein: CASSTQTGRDGYTF
CDR3 DNA: TGTGCCAGTAGTACCCAGACAGGACGGGATGGCTACACCTTC
J gene: TRBJ1-2
V gene: TRBV19
D gene: NA
clone size: NA

CDR3 protein: CASSSGGEQYF
CDR3 DNA: TGTGCCAGCAGTTCCGGGGGCGAGCAGTACTTC
J gene: TRBJ2-7
V gene: TRBV6-1
D gene: NA
clone size: NA

CDR3 protein: CATRGPEDEKLFF
CDR3 DNA: TGTGCCACCAGGGGTCCGGAAGATGAAAAACTGTTTTTT
J gene: TRBJ1-4
V gene: TRBV15
D gene: NA
clone size: NA

CDR3 protein: CASSFLASGSFGTDTQYF
CDR3 DNA: TGTGCCAGCAGTTTCTTGGCTAGCGGGAGTTTTGGCACAGATACGCAGTATTTT
J gene: TRBJ2-3
V gene: TRBV27
D gene: TRBD2
clone size: NA

CDR3 protein: CASSGVDRSYNEQFF
CDR3 DNA: TGTGCCAGCAGTGGGGTAGACCGCTCCTACAATGAGCAGTTCTTC
J gene: TRBJ2-1
V gene: TRBV2
D gene: NA
clone size: NA

CDR3 protein: CASSTLASTVTYEQYF
CDR3 DNA: TGTGCCAGCAGCACCTTAGCGTCGACAGTTACCTACGAGCAGTACTTC
J gene: TRBJ2-7
V gene: TRBV7-9
D gene: NA
clone size: NA

CDR3 protein: CASSYSGGGGETQYF
CDR3 DNA: TGTGCCAGCAGTTACTCTGGGGGTGGAGGGGAGACCCAGTACTTC
J gene: TRBJ2-5
V gene: TRBV6-6
D gene: NA
clone size: NA

CDR3 protein: CASSLADAYEQYF
CDR3 DNA: TGTGCCAGCAGCTTAGCGGACGCCTACGAGCAGTACTTC
J gene: TRBJ2-7
V gene: TRBV11-2
D gene: NA
clone size: NA